There are a few counts of the clone carrying this TCR beta chain. This entry comes from a study of blood T cells in healthy people across ages. For the second PCR, which ran for about 7 to 11 cycles, a sample-barcoded 5' primer and a J-beta primer mix were used. TCRdb independently ran MiXCR on the 5' RACE reads; one entry per CDR3 protein. Here the sample spans approximately 820,000 distinct CDR3 sequences, around 42% being singletons. The origin of this receptor is a man in his 60s in good health. The material sequenced was blood.

This CDR3 is CSATGNENIQYF. CDR3 DNA: TGCAGCGCCACAGGGAACGAAAACATTCAGTACTTC. J is TRBJ2-4 and V is TRBV29-1, with a possible D match to TRBD1 (6 bases). Germline CDR1 and CDR2: SQVTM and ANQGSEA. V lost 7 bases to trimming and J lost 5 bases, with 12 bases between them. CDR3 length: 12 residues.